This T cell receptor (beta chain) was recorded in a study of graft-versus-host responses after intestinal transplantation. Study summary: The whole recipient group had anti-thymocyte globulin induction followed by tacrolimus and steroids for around three years.

For this clone: No antigen is known for it.

Findings and caveats of the study: Researchers found peak circulating GvH clone levels linked to early post-transplant HvG declines. GvH clones appeared in recipient marrow, some first in ileum or blood.

The germline gives CDR1 SGHTS, CDR2 YDEGEE. The CDR3 is 15 amino acids. V was cut by 1 base and J by 2 bases, with 12 bases left in between. Profiled with immunoSEQ multiplex PCR; TCRdb holds only in-frame clones, not every one. The profile shows some 130,000 clones, about 93% of them singletons. The source is a human donor who received an intestinal transplant. V usage is TRBV5-8 and J usage is TRBJ1-1; maybe TRBD1 (5 bases). Source: unstimulated CD4+ T cells sorted from spleen or lymph node cells, taken before intestinal transplant. The CDR3 nucleotides are TGTGCCAGCAGCTTGACCCCAGGGTTCAACACTGAAGCTTTCTTT. It is translated as CASSLTPGFNTEAFF.